The 26 T cell receptor beta chains below were found in one sample sequenced in a study of blood T cell repertoires in COVID-19. Here immunoSEQ multiplex PCR was the method, and the copy in TCRdb shows in-frame clones only, minus some. The sample lists 90,000 to 100,000 clones, roughly 90% occurring once. The sample taken for sequencing was peripheral blood. The source is a man aged 45-65 years with COVID-19, enrolled during active disease.

V and J are TRBV9 and TRBJ1-5; 9 positions match TRBD1. CDR3 length: 15 residues. The germline CDR1 and CDR2 sequences are SGDLS and YYNGEE. The V segment lost 0 bases and the J segment 7 bases; nucleotides outside the gene matches: 5. The CDR3 DNA reads TGTGCCAGCAGCGTAGGGGGACAGGGCTACCAGCCCCAGCATTTT. Translated, it gives CASSVGGQGYQPQHF.

The gene calls are TRBV28 and TRBJ2-7; 9 positions match TRBD1. Germline values: CDR1 MDHEN, CDR2 SYDVKM. The length of the CDR3 is 15 residues. Germline trimming cut 0 bases from V and 4 bases from J; bases unmatched to any gene: 4. The CDR3 DNA reads as TGTGCCAGCAGTTTATGGGACAGGGGAATGTACGAGCAGTACTTC. Its protein is CASSLWDRGMYEQYF.

The rearrangement links TRBV2 to TRBJ2-5, with D tentatively TRBD2 (6 bases). Germline-derived CDR1 and CDR2 are SNHLY and FYNNEI. Between the trimmed V and J ends, which lost 8 bases and 5 bases, there was a span of 12 bases. The CDR3 has 12 amino acids. The CDR3 protein is CASVWGRETQYF. CDR3 bases: TGTGCCAGCGTGTGGGGGAGGGAGACCCAGTACTTC.

This chain links TRBV27 with TRBJ2-7; tentatively, D is TRBD2 (6 bases). Germline assignment: CDR1 MNHEY and CDR2 SMNVEV (reference sequence). Deletions cut 3 bases from V and 3 bases from J, with 9 bases between. This CDR3 comprises 13 residues. The CDR3 DNA reads as TGTGCCAGCAGTTTGGTGCGGGACTACGAGCAGTACTTC. Amino acid sequence: CASSLVRDYEQYF.

This clone was observed once. The V and J genes are TRBV27 and TRBJ1-6; D might be TRBD1 (6 bases). V lost 5 bases to trimming and J lost 4 bases, with 18 bases between them. This CDR3 spans 17 amino acids. CDR1 and CDR2 (germline): MNHEY, SMNVEV (reference sequence). The CDR3 is CASSTLQGLLYNSPLHF. Here the CDR3 DNA reads TGTGCCAGCAGTACCTTACAGGGATTGCTGTATAATTCACCCCTCCACTTT.

The chain links TRBV24-1 to TRBJ2-2, with D perhaps TRBD2 (5 bases). The CDR3 covers 14 residues. In germline, CDR1 is KGHDR, CDR2 SFDVKD. V lost 9 bases and J lost 3, with 13 bases in between. CDR3 region: CATRGPGDTGELFF. DNA for the CDR3: TGTGCCACCCGCGGTCCCGGGGACACCGGGGAGCTGTTTTTT.

The rearrangement links TRBV25-1 to TRBJ2-7, with 10 bases identical to TRBD1. V gave up 2 bases and J gave up 4 bases; unmatched junction bases: 8. Germline V gene lookup returns CDR1 MGHDK and CDR2 SYGVNS. CDR3 length equals 16 residues. The CDR3: CASSEPPGQGKYEQYF. The CDR3 DNA reads as TGTGCCAGCAGTGAACCTCCGGGACAGGGGAAATACGAGCAGTACTTC.

CDR3 coding DNA: TGTGCCAGCAGGCCGGTGGGGCTACACACGTCAGATACGCAGTATTTT. Residues: CASRPVGLHTSDTQYF. The rearrangement links TRBV7-8 to TRBJ2-3; D is possibly TRBD1 (5 bases). V lost 6 bases and J 4 bases, leaving 20 bases between the germline ends. The germline V gene encodes CDR1 SGHVS and CDR2 FQNEAQ. The CDR3 sequence is 16 residues long.

Only one count was recorded for this clone. The rearrangement links TRBV28 to TRBJ1-2; no clear D. Germline V gives CDR1 MDHEN, CDR2 SYDVKM. The CDR3 totals 12 residues. Trimming removed 3 bases from V and 8 bases from J, with 10 bases in between. Here the CDR3 reads CASSFRLVGYTF. The CDR3, as DNA: TGTGCCAGCAGTTTCCGGTTAGTCGGCTACACCTTC.

This sequence joins TRBV7-8 and TRBJ1-5; weak D call: TRBD1 (6 bases). Germline assignment: CDR1 SGHVS and CDR2 FQNEAQ. V lost 5 bases and J 7 bases, leaving 15 bases between the germline ends. The CDR3 extends over 14 amino acids. DNA of the CDR3: TGTGCCAGCAGCCCCTCCCAGGGGTTCCAGCCCCAGCATTTT. Protein sequence: CASSPSQGFQPQHF. The full variable domain, completed using reference TRBV7-8 and TRBJ1-5, is GAGVSQSPRYKVAKRGQDVALRCDPISGHVSLFWYQQALGQGPEFLTYFQNEAQLDKSGLPSDRFFAERPEGSVSTLKIQRTQQEDSAVYLCASSPSQGFQPQHFGDGTRLSIL.

CDR3 region: CASSLGQGNVNEQFF. The DNA of the CDR3 is TGTGCCAGCAGCTTAGGACAGGGTAACGTGAATGAGCAGTTCTTC. The chain joins TRBV7-9 to TRBJ2-1, with 7 bases fitting TRBD1. Per germline, CDR1 SEHNR and CDR2 FQNEAQ (reference sequence). There are 15 residues in the CDR3. Losses at the gene ends were 1 base for V and 7 bases for J; bases not matched to a gene: 7.

V gene TRBV28 combines with J gene TRBJ1-5; D might be TRBD1 (5 bases). Trimming left V 6 bases short and J 0 bases short, with 9 bases between. Germline V gene lookup returns CDR1 MDHEN and CDR2 SYDVKM. This CDR3 is built from 14 residues. The CDR3 bases are TGTGCCAGCAGCCGACAGATTAGCAATCAGCCCCAGCATTTT. Its translation: CASSRQISNQPQHF.

This chain connects TRBV7-3 to TRBJ1-1; 7 bases match TRBD1. Germline values: CDR1 SGHTA, CDR2 FQGTGA. There are 12 residues in the CDR3. V dropped 4 bases and J dropped 10; count of bases not matched to a gene: 6. The CDR3 DNA sequence: TGTGCCAGCAGCTCACAGGGGCGGAGAGCTTTCTTT. Translation gives CASSSQGRRAFF.

The chain joins TRBV29-1 to TRBJ2-7; maybe TRBD2 (5 bases). V lost 0 bases and J 2 bases, leaving 8 bases between the germline ends. The CDR3 spans 13 residues. CDR1 is SQVTM and CDR2 is ANQGSEA in the germline V gene. The CDR3 reads CSVEEGLTYEQYF. The CDR3 coding sequence is TGCAGCGTTGAAGAAGGACTTACCTACGAGCAGTACTTC.

This clone was seen once. The chain carries TRBV12-3 or TRBV12-4 and TRBJ1-1; TRBD1 matches 8 bases. The length of the CDR3 is 13 residues. The V gene end was trimmed by 6 bases and the J gene end by 7 bases; junction bases not matched to a gene: 7. The CDR3 sequence is CASRPGTGVEAFF. The CDR3 nucleotides read TGTGCCAGCAGACCCGGGACAGGAGTTGAAGCTTTCTTT.

This clone was seen only once. J is TRBJ1-5 and V is TRBV15, with D hard to call. CDR3 size: 17 residues. Germline V gene lookup returns CDR1 LNHNV and CDR2 YYDKDF (reference sequence). The V gene lost 3 bases and the J gene lost 0 bases, with 15 bases spanning the gap. Here the CDR3 DNA reads TGTGCCACCAGCAGGGGCGTGGTGGCTTCTAGCAATCAGCCCCAGCATTTT. This gives the protein CATSRGVVASSNQPQHF. The full variable domain, rest sourced from reference TRBV15 and TRBJ1-5, is DAMVIQNPRYQVTQFGKPVTLSCSQTLNHNVMYWYQQKSSQAPKLLFHYYDKDFNNEADTPDNFQSRRPNTSFCFLDIRSPGLGDTAMYLCATSRGVVASSNQPQHFGDGTRLSIL.

The chain has TRBV5-1 and TRBJ2-3; 10 bases match TRBD2. CDR1 and CDR2 from the germline V gene are SGHRS and YFSETQ. V trimming: 4 bases; J trimming: 0 bases; junction bases outside the gene matches: 5. CDR3 length equals 16 residues. CDR3 sequence reads: CASSLRTSGSTDTQYF. CDR3 bases: TGCGCCAGCAGCCTGCGGACTAGCGGTAGCACAGATACGCAGTATTTT. Filled out from reference TRBV5-1 and TRBJ2-3, the complete variable domain reads KAGVTQTPRYLIKTRGQQVTLSCSPISGHRSVSWYQQTPGQGLQFLFEYFSETQRNKGNFPGRFSGRQFSNSRSEMNVSTLELGDSALYLCASSLRTSGSTDTQYFGPGTRLTVL.

The genes are TRBV6-5 and TRBJ2-3; 7 bases are a match to TRBD1. V dropped 5 bases and J dropped 7; count of bases not matched to a gene: 3. This CDR3 is 12 amino acids long. Germline assignment: CDR1 MNHEY and CDR2 SVGAGI. The CDR3 nucleotides read TGTGCCAGCAGTACAGGGGCAAATACGCAGTATTTT. Translation: CASSTGANTQYF.

This chain uses TRBV9 with TRBJ2-1; 12 bases map to TRBD1. V trimming: 2 bases; J trimming: 7 bases; junction bases outside the gene matches: 7. Germline CDR1 SGDLS, CDR2 YYNGEE. This CDR3 is 16 amino acids long. The CDR3 spells CASSVGGTGGVNEQFF. The CDR3 bases are TGTGCCAGCAGCGTTGGCGGGACAGGGGGCGTGAATGAGCAGTTCTTC.

This clone has a single count. The CDR3, as DNA: TGTGCCAGCAGTTCCCACCAGGACTCTGGAAACACCATATATTTT. Encoded protein: CASSSHQDSGNTIYF. The rearrangement uses TRBV6-5 and TRBJ1-3; D call uncertain. Germline V lookup: CDR1 MNHEY, CDR2 SVGAGI. V lost 4 bases and J lost 0, with 10 bases in between. This CDR3 contains 15 residues.

The chain couples TRBV28 to TRBJ2-3, with D perhaps TRBD1 (5 bases). V lost 2 bases and J 3 bases, leaving 9 bases between the germline ends. The CDR3 contains 14 residues. Per germline, CDR1 MDHEN and CDR2 SYDVKM. The CDR3 loop is CASSLRAGTDTQYF. The CDR3 DNA reads TGTGCCAGCAGTTTAAGGGCAGGGACAGATACGCAGTATTTT.

V usage is TRBV9 and J usage is TRBJ2-1; 9 bases line up with TRBD1. The J segment lost 6 bases and the V segment lost 4 bases, leaving 14 bases of the junction unmatched. The CDR3 has 17 residues. Germline V gives CDR1 SGDLS, CDR2 YYNGEE. CDR3 protein: CASSFNIQTGGFNEQFF. The DNA for the CDR3 is TGTGCCAGCAGCTTCAATATTCAGACAGGGGGGTTCAATGAGCAGTTCTTC.

The V call is TRBV4-3, the J call TRBJ2-2, with TRBD2 matching over 11 bases. CDR1 and CDR2 from the germline V gene are LGHNA and YSLEER. The CDR3 totals 18 residues. Losses at the gene ends were 1 base for V and 0 bases for J; bases not matched to a gene: 4. CDR3 in DNA: TGCGCCAGCAGCCAAGGAATAGCGGGGGGGACGAACACCGGGGAGCTGTTTTTT. Translation: CASSQGIAGGTNTGELFF.

The chain uses TRBV28 and TRBJ1-6, with TRBD1 matching 10 bases. The V and J ends lost 6 bases and 13 bases, in that order; junction bases with no gene match: 9. The germline V gene has CDR1 MDHEN and CDR2 SYDVKM. The CDR3 runs 14 residues. As DNA, the CDR3 is TGTGCCAGCAGGAAGGACAGGGGGGGAAGTCCCCTCCACTTT. Translating it yields CASRKDRGGSPLHF.

V and J are TRBV27 and TRBJ1-5; D gene ambiguous. The germline V gene encodes CDR1 MNHEY and CDR2 SMNVEV (reference sequence). This CDR3 has 13 residues. V was pared by 4 bases and J by 4 bases, with 8 bases between. The DNA for the CDR3 is TGTGCCAGCAGTTCCACAGAGAATCAGCCCCAGCATTTT. Translation: CASSSTENQPQHF.

This sequence joins TRBV4-1 and TRBJ1-5; TRBD1 matches 8 bases. The germline V gene encodes CDR1 MGHRA and CDR2 YSYEKL. V shed 5 bases, J shed 5 bases, and the junction held 2 bases outside the gene matches. This CDR3 is 13 amino acids long. The CDR3 region has the DNA TGCGCCAGCAGCACGGACAGGGATCAGCCCCAGCATTTT. This codes for CASSTDRDQPQHF.